The 20 T cell receptor beta chains given below trace back to one sample, sequenced in a study of T cells after somatic rescue of genetic block (dated by TCRdb to the early 2020s). Libraries came from the immunoSEQ multiplex PCR assay. The clones in this table, taken by TCRdb from immuneACCESS, are in-frame only. Not every clone is retained; where verified, under half of the shortfall comes from an unresolved V gene, and the cause of the rest is unknown. The sample records around 67,000 clones, roughly 91% of which are singletons. Clones ranked in the top ten supply around 2.8% of the sample. The sample was peripheral blood mononuclear cells (PBMCs). The receptors derive from a man aged 30-40 years.

The V gene is TRBV6-6, the J gene TRBJ1-1; D may be TRBD1 (6 bases). This CDR3 spans 16 amino acids. V lost 2 bases, J lost 0 bases, and 13 bases lay in between. CDR1 MNHNY and CDR2 SVGAGI come from the germline V gene (reference sequence). The CDR3 DNA sequence: TGTGCCAGCAGTTACGCCAGGGGCACCATGAACACTGAAGCTTTCTTT. This codes for CASSYARGTMNTEAFF.

The chain is built from TRBV7-6 and TRBJ1-4; tentatively, D is TRBD1 (6 bases). V was shortened by 5 bases and J by 1 base, with 11 bases between the two germline ends. Germline CDR1 and CDR2: SGHVS and FNYEAQ. CDR3 size: 15 residues. The CDR3: CASSPRGGTNEKLFF. CDR3 bases: TGTGCCAGCAGCCCCAGGGGAGGAACTAATGAAAAACTGTTTTTT.

CDR3 in amino acids: CASSQVILQQDGYTF. Here the CDR3 DNA reads TGCGCCAGCAGCCAGGTTATACTCCAGCAGGATGGCTACACCTTC. The gene calls are TRBV4-3 and TRBJ1-2; D uncertain. This CDR3 is built from 15 residues. Germline CDR1 reads LGHNA; CDR2 reads YSLEER. V shed 3 bases and J shed 6 bases, with 17 bases lying between them.

This CDR3 reads CASRSGTANEKLFF. The CDR3 DNA follows: TGTGCCAGCCGTTCCGGGACAGCGAATGAAAAACTGTTTTTT. J is TRBJ1-4 and V is TRBV27, with TRBD1 matching 7 bases. The CDR3 is 14 amino acids. Germline loops: CDR1 MNHEY, CDR2 SMNVEV (reference sequence). J was trimmed by 5 bases and V by 8 bases; bases with no gene match: 8. The whole variable domain, remainder taken from reference TRBV27 and TRBJ1-4, is EAQVTQNPRYLITVTGKKLTVTCSQNMNHEYMSWYRQDPGLGLRQIYYSMNVEVTDKGDVPEGYKVSRKEKRNFPLILESPSPNQTSLYFCASRSGTANEKLFFGSGTQLSVL.

The chain joins TRBV10-1 to TRBJ2-1; 12 positions match TRBD2. This CDR3 is 15 amino acids long. Germline V gene lookup returns CDR1 WNHNN and CDR2 SYGVQD (reference sequence). V lost 6 bases, J lost 8 bases, and 8 bases stayed unmatched. The CDR3 reads CASSKTSGSGDEQFF. CDR3 DNA sequence: TGCGCCAGCAGCAAGACTAGCGGGAGTGGCGATGAGCAGTTCTTC.

The CDR3 DNA follows: TGTGCCAGCAGGGAAAGGTGGAGGGAAAACACCGGGGAGCTGTTTTTT. Translation: CASRERWRENTGELFF. This chain uses TRBV2 with TRBJ2-2, with TRBD2 as a possible D gene (6 bases). The CDR3 runs to 16 residues. Per the germline V gene, CDR1 is SNHLY and CDR2 is FYNNEI. With 6 bases removed from V and 2 bases from J, the gap between germline ends came to 16 bases.

The chain links TRBV29-1 to TRBJ2-7; 10 bases map to TRBD1. The V and J ends lost 5 bases and 1 base, in that order; junction bases with no gene match: 5. Looked up from germline, CDR1 is SQVTM and CDR2 is ANQGSEA. There are 14 residues in the CDR3. The CDR3 here is CSVSLGQGSYEQYF. DNA of the CDR3: TGCAGCGTTTCTCTGGGACAGGGGTCCTACGAGCAGTACTTC.

V is TRBV6-6 and J is TRBJ1-5, with 7 bases identical to TRBD1. The CDR3 has 14 amino acids. V shed 5 bases and J 4 bases; nucleotides not matched to a gene: 5. Germline CDR1 and CDR2: MNHNY and SVGAGI (reference sequence). The CDR3: CASSPGTANQPQHF. The CDR3 DNA sequence: TGTGCCAGCAGTCCCGGGACAGCTAATCAGCCCCAGCATTTT.

This clone showed up just once. The CDR3 bases are TGTGCCAGCTCACCCCAAAGAGGGGATGGTGAAAAACTGTTTTTT. Its protein product is CASSPQRGDGEKLFF. The chain carries TRBV18 and TRBJ1-4; D perhaps matches TRBD1 (5 bases). Germline CDR1 reads KGHSH; CDR2 reads LQKENI. V was shortened by 3 bases and J by 7 bases, with 15 bases between the two germline ends. This CDR3 spans 15 amino acids.

The rearrangement uses TRBV28 and TRBJ2-1, with 8 bases aligning to TRBD2. The V segment lost 6 bases and the J segment 0 bases; nucleotides outside the gene matches: 7. This CDR3 comprises 16 residues. Germline values: CDR1 MDHEN, CDR2 SYDVKM. CDR3 nucleotides: TGTGCCAGCAGGTCGAGCGGGAGTGGCTCCTACAATGAGCAGTTCTTC. Its protein is CASRSSGSGSYNEQFF.

CDR3 in amino acids: CASSPRGQGAGEQYF. The CDR3 DNA is TGTGCCAGCAGCCCAAGGGGACAGGGGGCGGGGGAGCAGTACTTC. The chain joins TRBV7-2 to TRBJ2-7; 12 bases fit TRBD1. The V gene end was trimmed by 5 bases and the J gene end by 7 bases; junction bases not matched to a gene: 9. This CDR3 has 15 amino acids. In germline, CDR1 is SGHTA, CDR2 FQGNSA.

The DNA for the CDR3 is TGTGCCAGTAGTGTGACGGGGGGCTCTGGGGCCAACGTCCTGACTTTC. Protein: CASSVTGGSGANVLTF. The chain has TRBV19 and TRBJ2-6, with 7 bases identical to TRBD2. Germline V gives CDR1 LNHDA, CDR2 SQIVND (reference sequence). The CDR3 is made up of 16 amino acids. The J segment lost 0 bases and the V segment lost 5 bases, leaving 4 bases of the junction unmatched. Looking up the rest from reference TRBV19 and TRBJ2-6 gives the full variable domain: DGGITQSPKYLFRKEGQNVTLSCEQNLNHDAMYWYRQDPGQGLRLIYYSQIVNDFQKGDIAEGYSVSREKKESFPLTVTSAQKNPTAFYLCASSVTGGSGANVLTFGAGSRLTVL.

The chain is built from TRBV18 and TRBJ1-2; TRBD1 agrees at 7 bases. Germline CDR1 reads KGHSH; CDR2 reads LQKENI. The J segment lost 4 bases and the V segment lost 2 bases, leaving 7 bases of the junction unmatched. This CDR3 is built from 15 residues. In DNA, the CDR3 is TGTGCCAGCTCACCAAGACAGGGACTTCCCTATGGCTACACCTTC. Translated: CASSPRQGLPYGYTF. Based on the CDR3 plus reference TRBV18 and TRBJ1-2, the full variable domain is NAGVMQNPRHLVRRRGQEARLRCSPMKGHSHVYWYRQLPEEGLKFMVYLQKENIIDESGMPKERFSAEFPKEGPSILRIQQVVRGDSAAYFCASSPRQGLPYGYTFGSGTRLTVV.

The chain recombines TRBV7-2 with TRBJ2-2; 8 bases line up with TRBD1. V lost 0 bases to trimming and J lost 8 bases; unmatched junction nucleotides: 5. CDR3 length: 15 amino acids. Germline V gene lookup returns CDR1 SGHTA and CDR2 FQGNSA. CDR3 sequence reads: CASSLARTGLGELFF. In nucleotides, the CDR3 is TGTGCCAGCAGCTTAGCTCGGACAGGGTTGGGGGAGCTGTTTTTT.

V and J are TRBV7-9 and TRBJ1-1; D is unresolved. V was trimmed by 5 bases and J by 4 bases, leaving 17 bases between them. From germline, CDR1 is SEHNR and CDR2 FQNEAQ (reference sequence). The CDR3 consists of 15 residues. CDR3: CASSPLGGVGTEAFF. The CDR3 DNA follows: TGTGCCAGCAGCCCATTGGGTGGTGTGGGCACTGAAGCTTTCTTT.

This clone was seen a single time. The V gene is TRBV7-9, the J gene TRBJ1-1; D is perhaps TRBD1 (6 bases). In germline, CDR1 is SEHNR, CDR2 FQNEAQ (reference sequence). With 4 bases removed from V and 4 bases from J, the gap between germline ends came to 22 bases. CDR3 size: 17 residues. The CDR3 bases are TGTGCCAGCAGCTCCGGGACACAGTTTATATTAGGCACTGAAGCTTTCTTT. Its translation is CASSSGTQFILGTEAFF.

The V call is TRBV15, the J call TRBJ2-1; 8 nucleotides line up with TRBD1. Looked up from germline, CDR1 is LNHNV and CDR2 is YYDKDF (reference sequence). The length of the CDR3 is 16 residues. Losses at the gene ends were 3 bases for V and 0 bases for J; bases not matched to a gene: 4. CDR3 amino acids: CATSRLGQASYNEQFF. CDR3 nucleotide sequence: TGTGCCACCAGCAGGTTGGGACAGGCCTCCTACAATGAGCAGTTCTTC.

This clone showed up just a few times. CDR3 in DNA: TGTGCCAGCAGTTCGACAGACCCCCAGCATTTT. The encoded protein is CASSSTDPQHF. The chain is built from TRBV2 and TRBJ1-5; tentative D call: TRBD1 (5 bases). CDR3 size: 11 residues. The V gene's germline CDR1 is SNHLY and CDR2 FYNNEI. Trimming shortened V by 5 bases and J by 10 bases, and 9 bases separated the two germline ends.

This clone came up once. This chain connects TRBV5-1 to TRBJ2-5; TRBD2 might be the D (6 bases). Germline CDR1 is SGHRS and CDR2 is YFSETQ. Trimming stripped 7 bases from V and 2 bases from J, with 12 bases between. The CDR3 has 13 amino acids. The CDR3 sequence: CASSGTPQETQYF. The CDR3 region has the DNA TGCGCCAGCTCCGGGACTCCACAAGAGACCCAGTACTTC.

V and J are TRBV4-1 and TRBJ1-2; a possible D gene is TRBD1 (6 bases). V was clipped by 4 bases and J by 2 bases, with 14 bases between them. CDR3 length equals 15 residues. Germline V CDR1 and CDR2: MGHRA, YSYEKL. The CDR3 loop reads CASSPGRTGNYGYTF. The CDR3 coding sequence is TGCGCCAGCAGCCCGGGTCGCACAGGGAACTATGGCTACACCTTC.